These 12 T cell receptor beta chains were all obtained from the same sample, sequenced in a study of T cell responses to AZD1222 COVID-19 vaccine. Clones were sequenced by immunoSEQ multiplex PCR, and TCRdb holds only the in-frame ones, with some missing. Found here are some 130,000 clones, over 85% of them singletons; the top ten hold around 6.5%. Sequencing used peripheral blood, obtained 28 days after the second AZD1222 dose. These receptors were taken from an adult who received the AZD1222 COVID-19 vaccine.

The chain is built from TRBV9 and TRBJ1-1; the D is unclear. This CDR3 is 15 amino acids long. Germline assignment: CDR1 SGDLS and CDR2 YYNGEE. Deletions cut 0 bases from V and 1 base from J, with 10 bases between. The CDR3 coding sequence is TGTGCCAGCAGCGTAGGGTACGCCGGGAACACTGAAGCTTTCTTT. Translation: CASSVGYAGNTEAFF.

This chain uses TRBV9 with TRBJ2-7; D might be TRBD1 (6 bases). V was cut by 0 bases and J by 3 bases, with 13 bases left in between. The CDR3 loop spans 15 amino acids. Germline-derived CDR1 and CDR2 are SGDLS and YYNGEE. Here the CDR3 reads CASSVGGHSNYEQYF. CDR3 DNA: TGTGCCAGCAGCGTAGGGGGACACTCGAACTACGAGCAGTACTTC. Supplemented by reference TRBV9 and TRBJ2-7, the full variable domain reads DSGVTQTPKHLITATGQRVTLRCSPRSGDLSVYWYQQSLDQGLQFLIQYYNGEERAKGNILERFSAQQFPDLHSELNLSSLELGDSALYFCASSVGGHSNYEQYFGPGTRLTVT.

The V and J genes are TRBV7-2 and TRBJ2-7; TRBD2 matches 7 bases. Losses at the gene ends were 3 bases for V and 7 bases for J; bases not matched to a gene: 9. CDR1 is SGHTA, CDR2 FQGNSA, per germline. The CDR3 runs 14 residues. In nucleotides, the CDR3 is TGTGCCAGCAGCTTCAGGGCGGGGGAGGAGGAGCAGTACTTC. It specifies CASSFRAGEEEQYF.

The chain joins TRBV9 to TRBJ2-1; TRBD2 aligns across 7 bases. Per the germline V gene, CDR1 is SGDLS and CDR2 is YYNGEE. V gave up 4 bases and J gave up 1 base; unmatched junction bases: 5. The CDR3 sequence is 15 residues long. CDR3 coding DNA: TGTGCCAGCAGCTACCGACTAGCTTCCTACAATGAGCAGTTCTTC. This gives the protein CASSYRLASYNEQFF. Combining the CDR3 with reference TRBV9 and TRBJ2-1 gives the whole variable domain DSGVTQTPKHLITATGQRVTLRCSPRSGDLSVYWYQQSLDQGLQFLIQYYNGEERAKGNILERFSAQQFPDLHSELNLSSLELGDSALYFCASSYRLASYNEQFFGPGTRLTVL.

For the CDR3, the DNA is TGTGCCAGTAGTGAAGCTCTTGGGAGCTCCTATAATTCACCCCTCCACTTT. Translated: CASSEALGSSYNSPLHF. V is TRBV19 and J is TRBJ1-6; unclear D gene. Germline CDR1 and CDR2: LNHDA and SQIVND (reference sequence). The CDR3 sequence is 17 residues long. Trimming removed 5 bases from V and 0 bases from J, with 14 bases in between.

V and J are TRBV7-2 and TRBJ1-5, with D possibly being TRBD1 (5 bases). The CDR3 runs to 17 residues. Germline V gene lookup returns CDR1 SGHTA and CDR2 FQGNSA. The germline V and J ends were trimmed by 1 base and 6 bases, with 19 bases remaining between them. In DNA, the CDR3 is TGTGCCAGCAGCTTAGAAGTTGTGAAGGGGAGAGGTCAGCCCCAGCATTTT. Encoded protein: CASSLEVVKGRGQPQHF.

This rearrangement joins TRBV28 to TRBJ2-7; possibly TRBD2 for D (6 bases). The length of the CDR3 is 12 residues. Between the trimmed V and J ends, which lost 10 bases and 1 base, there was a span of 11 bases. Per germline, CDR1 MDHEN and CDR2 SYDVKM. In nucleotides, the CDR3 is TGTGCCACCGCGGGGCAATCCTACGAGCAGTACTTC. It is translated as CATAGQSYEQYF.

The chain joins TRBV19 to TRBJ1-6; D remains ambiguous. CDR3 size: 15 residues. V was shortened by 9 bases and J by 7 bases, with 19 bases between the two germline ends. Germline loops: CDR1 LNHDA, CDR2 SQIVND (reference sequence). This CDR3 is CARRLRSYQNSPLHF. The CDR3 DNA reads as TGTGCCAGAAGACTGAGGTCCTACCAGAATTCACCCCTCCACTTT.

The chain combines TRBV6-5 with TRBJ2-7; D perhaps matches TRBD1 (6 bases). Germline values: CDR1 MNHEY, CDR2 SVGAGI. Trimming removed 5 bases at V and 1 base at J, with 6 bases between. The CDR3 has 12 amino acids. This CDR3 is CASSTGSYEQYF. In DNA form, the CDR3 reads TGTGCCAGCAGTACAGGGTCCTACGAGCAGTACTTC.

This chain connects TRBV10-3 to TRBJ1-2, with D possibly being TRBD1 (5 bases). V lost 4 bases to trimming and J lost 4 bases, with 16 bases between them. The germline V gene encodes CDR1 ENHRY and CDR2 SYGVKD. The CDR3 extends over 15 amino acids. CDR3 in amino acids: CAISGGGGVGYGYTF. The CDR3 region has the DNA TGTGCCATCAGTGGTGGGGGAGGCGTGGGCTATGGCTACACCTTC.

This clone occurred once. This sequence joins TRBV15 and TRBJ1-1; D remains unclear. Germline CDR1 LNHNV, CDR2 YYDKDF (reference sequence). The V end lost 4 bases, the J end lost 1 base, and 13 bases lay between the germline ends. The CDR3 extends over 15 amino acids. In DNA form, the CDR3 reads TGTGCCACCAGCATATATACGTCAGCGAACACTGAAGCTTTCTTT. It encodes CATSIYTSANTEAFF. Full variable domain (rest looked up from reference TRBV15 and TRBJ1-1): DAMVIQNPRYQVTQFGKPVTLSCSQTLNHNVMYWYQQKSSQAPKLLFHYYDKDFNNEADTPDNFQSRRPNTSFCFLDIRSPGLGDTAMYLCATSIYTSANTEAFFGQGTRLTVV.

This chain links TRBV6-6 with TRBJ1-2; 7 nucleotides align to TRBD1. Germline values: CDR1 MNHNY, CDR2 SVGAGI (reference sequence). The CDR3 sequence is 14 residues long. J lost 4 bases, V lost 5 bases, and 7 bases had no gene match. The CDR3 DNA follows: TGTGCCAGCAGTACGGCGGGACAGATCTATGGCTACACCTTC. Translation: CASSTAGQIYGYTF.